One and the same sample provided the 5 T cell receptor beta chains below, sequenced in a study of CD8+ T cells in alopecia areata (dated by TCRdb to 2016 to 2019). The time point label here, explained by the study, means: less than 30 weeks on oral tofacitinib. In light of the paper, this sample's treatment or condition label describes: oral pan-JAK inhibitor, 5-10 mg twice daily. Receptor libraries were prepared by the immunoSEQ multiplex PCR assay. For TCR sequencing, RNA was extracted from every sample and reverse transcribed into cDNA to serve as template. TCRdb took over this immuneACCESS table, retaining in-frame rearrangements with V and J assigned. Such tables are incomplete; in checked studies, under half of the missing clones stem from an unresolved V gene, and the remainder is unexplained. Within this sample are some 170,000 clones, with 53% of them counted one time only. In total, the top ten clones hold 11% of the sample.

Sequencing was performed on CD8+ T cells sorted from blood, taken at week 24, from a patient treated with tofacitinib. Source of these receptors: a human donor with alopecia areata.

V usage is TRBV25-1 and J usage is TRBJ2-7; TRBD1 is a possible D gene (6 bases). The length of the CDR3 is 13 residues. CDR1 MGHDK and CDR2 SYGVNS come from the germline V gene. V gave up 8 bases and J gave up 5 bases, with 16 bases separating them. The CDR3 DNA reads TGTGCCAGCTACCCAGGCAGGGGCGACGAGCAGTACTTC. It translates to CASYPGRGDEQYF.

This clone has a handful of counts. The chain carries TRBV11-2 and TRBJ2-1, with 12 bases fitting TRBD1. The germline V gene encodes CDR1 SGHAT and CDR2 FQNNGV. The ends lost 1 base at V and 8 bases at J; junction bases unmatched: 3. CDR3 size: 15 residues. The CDR3 DNA reads TGTGCCAGCAGCTTAGCCGGGACAGGGGGCGATGAGCAGTTCTTC. Translation: CASSLAGTGGDEQFF.

The rearrangement joins TRBV30 to TRBJ2-2; D call uncertain. This CDR3 has 13 amino acids. Deletions cut 0 bases from V and 7 bases from J, with 9 bases between. Germline-derived CDR1 and CDR2 are GTSNPN and SVGIG (reference sequence). The CDR3 loop reads CAWSVRSGGELFF. The CDR3 DNA follows: TGTGCCTGGAGTGTACGATCTGGCGGGGAGCTGTTTTTT.

This clone was detected only a few times. This sequence joins TRBV10-1 and TRBJ2-7; D uncertain. The CDR3 loop spans 12 amino acids. V was pared by 3 bases and J by 10 bases, with 13 bases between. Germline loops: CDR1 WNHNN, CDR2 SYGVQD (reference sequence). CDR3 bases: TGCGCCAGCAGTGACCCACAACAACGCCAGTACTTC. This codes for CASSDPQQRQYF.

The genes are TRBV4-3 and TRBJ1-6, with D possibly matching TRBD1 (6 bases). This CDR3 is 17 amino acids long. Looked up from germline, CDR1 is LGHNA and CDR2 is YSLEER. Trimming removed 0 bases from V and 6 bases from J, with 15 bases in between. The CDR3 spells CASSQDPHGGGNSPLHF. The CDR3 bases are TGCGCCAGCAGCCAAGACCCCCACGGGGGCGGTAATTCACCCCTCCACTTT.